The rows below give T cell receptor beta chains drawn from one sample of a study of cytomegalovirus exposure and HLA in healthy donors. The method was immunoSEQ multiplex PCR; TCRdb's version includes in-frame clones alone and lacks a portion of them. Seen here are 100,000 to 150,000 clones, 78% observed once, and the top ten hold approximately 10%. Material for sequencing was PBMCs. The receptors originated from a man under 40 in good health and CMV-seropositive. The CDR3 runs from the conserved cysteine through the conserved F or W. Fields, in order: clone size, J gene, V gene, D gene, CDR3 protein, CDR3 DNA. The D gene is left open where the match is weak. Only part of the rows carry a size: once, few, many, or a class if the clone is expanded.

>NA|TRBJ2-7|TRBV4-3|NA
CASSQGTRREQYF
TGCGCCAGCAGCCAAGGAACTAGACGTGAGCAGTACTTC
>NA|TRBJ2-3|TRBV6-1|NA
CASSELGGAGLAPDTQYF
TGTGCCAGCAGCGAATTGGGTGGAGCGGGCTTGGCCCCAGATACGCAGTATTTT
>NA|TRBJ2-7|TRBV6-6|NA
CASTPWRDLFEQYF
TGTGCCAGCACCCCCTGGCGGGACCTTTTCGAGCAGTACTTC
>NA|TRBJ2-7|TRBV18|TRBD1
CASSPAGTGSYEQYF
TGTGCCAGCTCGCCGGCCGGGACAGGGAGCTACGAGCAGTACTTC
>NA|TRBJ2-4|TRBV5-5|TRBD1
CASSGTGGSNIQYF
TGTGCCAGCAGCGGTACAGGGGGCTCGAACATTCAGTACTTC
>few|TRBJ1-1|TRBV7-2|NA
CASSLAILGASEAFF
TGTGCCAGCAGCTTGGCAATTCTGGGGGCTTCTGAAGCTTTCTTT
>NA|TRBJ1-2|TRBV7-2|NA
CASSFEAYGYTF
TGTGCCAGCAGCTTTGAGGCTTATGGCTACACCTTC
>NA|TRBJ2-7|TRBV15|TRBD2
CATSRVGGRASYEQYF
TGTGCCACCAGCAGAGTTGGAGGGAGGGCCTCCTACGAGCAGTACTTC
>NA|TRBJ2-3|TRBV29-1|TRBD2
CSVDSPGGHADTQYF
TGCAGCGTTGATTCACCGGGAGGGCACGCAGATACGCAGTATTTT
>NA|TRBJ1-2|TRBV29-1|TRBD1
CSVEVGQGDYGYTF
TGCAGCGTTGAAGTTGGACAGGGTGACTATGGCTACACCTTC
>NA|TRBJ2-3|TRBV19|TRBD1
CASSMGTGRGTDTQYF
TGTGCCAGTAGTATGGGGACAGGGCGGGGCACAGATACGCAGTATTTT
>NA|TRBJ1-4|TRBV27|TRBD1
CASRDRGRPNEKLFF
TGTGCCAGCAGGGACAGGGGGAGACCTAATGAAAAACTGTTTTTT
>NA|TRBJ1-2|TRBV27|TRBD1
CASSSRGLPHYGYTF
TGTGCCAGCAGTTCAAGGGGGCTTCCCCACTATGGCTACACCTTC
>NA|TRBJ2-7|TRBV5-4|NA
CASSLGGTSSYEQYF
TGTGCCAGCAGCTTGGGCGGGACCAGCTCCTACGAGCAGTACTTC
>once|TRBJ2-4|TRBV9|NA
CASSARGLPADIQYF
TGTGCCAGCAGCGCCCGCGGACTGCCGGCAGACATTCAGTACTTC
>few|TRBJ2-1|TRBV4-3|TRBD2
CASSEQGLAGSYNEQFF
TGCGCCAGCAGCGAACAGGGACTAGCGGGTTCCTACAATGAGCAGTTCTTC
>NA|TRBJ2-7|TRBV2|NA
CASLFPPGTRNDEQYF
TGTGCCAGCCTTTTTCCCCCCGGGACACGGAACGACGAGCAGTACTTC
>NA|TRBJ1-5|TRBV10-3|NA
CAISDGVNQPQHF
TGTGCCATCAGTGACGGGGTTAACCAGCCCCAGCATTTT
>NA|TRBJ2-3|TRBV6-5|NA
CASSFNTFTDTQYF
TGTGCCAGCAGCTTCAATACTTTCACAGATACGCAGTATTTT
>NA|TRBJ1-5|TRBV30|NA
CAWSVRDSQPQHF
TGTGCCTGGAGTGTACGAGACTCTCAGCCCCAGCATTTT
>few|TRBJ1-5|TRBV4-3|NA
CASSQDYSTNQPQHF
TGCGCCAGCAGCCAAGATTACAGTACCAATCAGCCCCAGCATTTT
>few|TRBJ2-7|TRBV4-3|TRBD1
CASSQRTGTPYEQYF
TGCGCCAGCAGCCAAAGGACAGGGACGCCCTACGAGCAGTACTTC
>NA|TRBJ2-2|TRBV7-2|TRBD1
CASSLDRGDTGELFF
TGTGCCAGCAGTTTGGACAGGGGGGACACCGGGGAGCTGTTTTTT
>NA|TRBJ2-6|TRBV25-1|NA
CASSEGSSGANVLTF
TGTGCCAGCAGTGAAGGTAGCTCTGGGGCCAACGTCCTGACTTTC
>NA|TRBJ2-7|TRBV27|TRBD2
CASSLFPAGIVEQYF
TGTGCCAGCAGTTTATTCCCAGCGGGAATTGTCGAGCAGTACTTC
>NA|TRBJ2-1|TRBV9|TRBD2
CASSLRASGDYNEQFF
TGTGCCAGCAGCCTTAGGGCTAGCGGCGACTACAATGAGCAGTTCTTC
>NA|TRBJ2-1|TRBV11-3|NA
CASSQGGVNNEQFF
TGTGCCAGCAGCCAAGGCGGGGTCAACAATGAGCAGTTCTTC
>NA|TRBJ2-1|TRBV11-2|NA
CASSPDWGSEQFF
TGTGCCAGCAGCCCAGATTGGGGCAGCGAGCAGTTCTTC
>once|TRBJ2-1|TRBV28|TRBD2
CASSPSGGYNEQFF
TGTGCCAGCAGTCCCTCGGGGGGCTACAATGAGCAGTTCTTC
>NA|TRBJ2-3|TRBV7-8|NA
CASSLRTAASLTDTQYF
TGTGCCAGCAGCCTAAGAACAGCAGCCTCGTTGACAGATACGCAGTATTTT
>NA|TRBJ2-5|TRBV19|NA
CASSLGGQRAQYF
TGTGCCAGTAGTCTTGGGGGACAAAGGGCTCAGTACTTC
>NA|TRBJ1-1|TRBV5-4|TRBD1
CASSLGQGRGTEAFF
TGTGCCAGCAGCTTGGGACAGGGGAGGGGAACTGAAGCTTTCTTT
>NA|TRBJ1-1|TRBV5-1|TRBD1
CASSSRDRGGGTEAFF
TGCGCCAGCAGCTCGAGGGACAGGGGAGGGGGAACTGAAGCTTTCTTT
>once|TRBJ2-7|TRBV30|NA
CAWSVVGLPYEQYF
TGTGCCTGGAGTGTAGTCGGTCTACCCTACGAGCAGTACTTC
>NA|TRBJ2-1|TRBV28|NA
CASSLAKFNEQFF
TGTGCCAGCAGTTTAGCGAAATTCAATGAGCAGTTCTTC
>NA|TRBJ1-4|TRBV5-6|TRBD1
CASSNFRDRGSRKLFF
TGTGCCAGCAGCAACTTCCGGGACAGGGGAAGTCGGAAACTGTTTTTT
>NA|TRBJ2-1|TRBV9|TRBD2
CASSPVGLAGGREFF
TGTGCCAGCAGCCCCGTAGGACTAGCGGGAGGGCGGGAGTTCTTC
>NA|TRBJ2-3|TRBV4-3|NA
CASSQKSNVALDTQYF
TGCGCCAGCAGCCAAAAATCGAACGTGGCTCTGGATACGCAGTATTTT
>few|TRBJ1-4|TRBV6-5|TRBD1
CASSYVRTGGGEKLFF
TGTGCCAGCAGTTACGTCAGGACAGGAGGAGGAGAAAAACTGTTTTTT
>NA|TRBJ2-3|TRBV14|NA
CASSQVEGRGTDTQYF
TGTGCCAGCAGCCAGGTTGAGGGTCGGGGCACAGATACGCAGTATTTT
>NA|TRBJ2-1|TRBV27|NA
CASSLHNEQFF
TGTGCCAGCAGTCTTCACAATGAGCAGTTCTTC
>NA|TRBJ2-1|TRBV7-2|NA
CASSLGGSRDNEQFF
TGTGCCAGCAGCCTAGGAGGTAGTCGGGACAATGAGCAGTTCTTC
>many|TRBJ2-7|TRBV6-1|TRBD1
CASRDRHYEQYF
TGTGCCAGCCGGGACAGGCACTACGAGCAGTACTTC
>NA|TRBJ2-5|TRBV4-3|NA
CASSQNPTSFQETQYF
TGCGCCAGCAGCCAAAACCCGACTAGTTTCCAAGAGACCCAGTACTTC
>NA|TRBJ2-2|TRBV10-1|NA
CASSVASGYTGELFF
TGCGCCAGCAGTGTGGCCAGCGGGTATACCGGGGAGCTGTTTTTT
>NA|TRBJ1-1|TRBV7-9|NA
CASSLDRAGAFF
TGTGCCAGCAGCTTAGACAGGGCTGGGGCTTTCTTT
>NA|TRBJ2-3|TRBV9|TRBD1
CASSVWTGGTDTQYF
TGTGCCAGCAGCGTTTGGACAGGAGGCACAGATACGCAGTATTTT
>NA|TRBJ2-7|TRBV4-2|NA
CASSPRVSIDEQYF
TGTGCCAGCAGCCCCAGGGTTTCTATTGACGAGCAGTACTTC
>NA|TRBJ2-7|TRBV9|NA
CASSVGGREYEQYF
TGTGCCAGCAGCGTAGGGGGCAGAGAGTACGAGCAGTACTTC
>NA|TRBJ1-5|TRBV5-5|TRBD1
CASSPTGERNQPQHF
TGTGCCAGCAGTCCGACAGGGGAGCGCAATCAGCCCCAGCATTTT